Below are 15 T cell receptor beta chains sequenced from a single sample in a study of T cells in Graves' hyperthyroidism and ophthalmopathy. Amplification of TCR beta CDR3 regions used RNA as the template. The HTBI primer set was used in a first-round RT-PCR of the TCR CDR3. Via MiXCR, TCRdb re-called the multiplex PCR reads, giving one row per CDR3 protein. The sample gives roughly 380,000 distinct CDR3 sequences, 13% of which show up once; less than 25% is in the top ten. Material: blood. All receptors come from a man aged 25-45 years with Graves' hyperthyroidism that later progressed to Graves' ophthalmopathy.

This clonotype was seen repeatedly, ten times or more. The rearrangement uses TRBV20-1 and TRBJ1-1; no clear D gene. The CDR3 is 11 amino acids. V was clipped by 1 base and J by 8 bases, with 8 bases between them. Germline V lookup: CDR1 DFQATT, CDR2 SNEGSKA (reference sequence). The DNA for the CDR3 is TGCAGTGCTAGAGCTTATAACGAAGCTTTCTTT. Translated: CSARAYNEAFF.

At least ten counts were recorded for this clonotype. This CDR3 is CASSSPDRGNYGYTF. The CDR3 coding sequence is TGTGCCAGCAGTTCCCCGGACAGGGGTAACTATGGCTACACCTTC. V gene TRBV28 combines with J gene TRBJ1-2; 9 bases line up with TRBD1. Trimming removed 4 bases from V and 1 base from J; junction bases left unmatched: 4. CDR1 is MDHEN and CDR2 is SYDVKM in the germline V gene. The CDR3 length is 15 residues.

This rearrangement joins TRBV7-9 to TRBJ2-7; 8 bases map to TRBD1. The ends lost 2 bases at V and 3 bases at J; junction bases unmatched: 30. The CDR3 has 23 amino acids. Germline loops: CDR1 SEHNR, CDR2 FQNEAQ (reference sequence). The CDR3 loop reads CASSLTGQENQTTPRAHRYEQYF. CDR3 in DNA: TGTGCCAGCAGCTTAACGGGACAGGAAAATCAAACTACCCCACGAGCTCACCGCTACGAGCAGTACTTC.

This clonotype was counted only a few times. The V gene is TRBV20-1, the J gene TRBJ2-3; D is uncertain. The V gene lost 6 bases and the J gene lost 0 bases, with 16 bases spanning the gap. The CDR3 totals 15 residues. CDR1 and CDR2 from the germline V gene are DFQATT and SNEGSKA (reference sequence). The CDR3 loop reads CSAEIRTFSTDTQYF. CDR3 nucleotide sequence: TGCAGTGCGGAGATTCGTACATTTAGCACAGATACGCAGTATTTT.

This clonotype was seen repeatedly, ten times or more. This chain links TRBV28 with TRBJ2-7; 12 nucleotides line up with TRBD2. Per the germline V gene, CDR1 is MDHEN and CDR2 is SYDVKM. V trimming: 3 bases; J trimming: 2 bases; junction bases outside the gene matches: 2. The CDR3 is 15 amino acids. The CDR3 nucleotides are TGTGCCAGCAGTTTGTGGACTAGCGGGACCTACGAGCAGTACTTC. Translation: CASSLWTSGTYEQYF.

This clonotype was counted many times. The chain recombines TRBV20-1 with TRBJ2-7; D possibly corresponds to TRBD2 (7 bases). The CDR3 spans 14 residues. Trimming removed 3 bases from V and 3 bases from J, with 15 bases in between. Germline-derived CDR1 and CDR2 are DFQATT and SNEGSKA (reference sequence). The CDR3 spells CSASGGPRGYEQYF. DNA of the CDR3: TGCAGTGCTAGCGGGGGGCCCCGTGGCTACGAGCAGTACTTC.

The chain recombines TRBV20-1 with TRBJ2-1; 9 bases map to TRBD2. The trim removed 5 bases at V and 2 bases at J, leaving 7 bases unmatched. This CDR3 has 15 residues. CDR1 is DFQATT, CDR2 SNEGSKA, per germline (reference sequence). The CDR3 nucleotides read TGCAGTGCTTTATGGGGCGGGGGGGCCTACAATGAGCAGTTCTTC. It translates to CSALWGGGAYNEQFF.

This clonotype was observed at least ten times. The chain is built from TRBV28 and TRBJ1-4, with D perhaps matching TRBD1 (5 bases). Germline-derived CDR1 and CDR2 are MDHEN and SYDVKM. CDR3 size: 14 residues. V lost 3 bases and J lost 8, with 13 bases in between. CDR3 in DNA: TGTGCCAGCAGTTTGGGAGGGGTGAAGGAAAAACTGTTTTTT. Amino acids: CASSLGGVKEKLFF.

The rearrangement links TRBV6-2 or TRBV6-3 to TRBJ1-5; D remains unclear. The V end lost 7 bases, the J end lost 0 bases, and 10 bases lay between the germline ends. CDR1 and CDR2 from the germline V gene are MNHEY and SVGEGT. This CDR3 is built from 14 residues. In DNA, the CDR3 is TGTGCCAGCAATCTACGGATTAGCAATCAGCCCCAGCATTTT. Protein sequence: CASNLRISNQPQHF.

This clonotype has ten or more counts. The chain is built from TRBV29-1 and TRBJ2-1, with TRBD1 identical over 9 bases. The germline V gene encodes CDR1 SQVTM and CDR2 ANQGSEA. The trim removed 0 bases at V and 8 bases at J, leaving 8 bases unmatched. This CDR3 is built from 15 residues. In nucleotides, the CDR3 is TGCAGCGTTGAAGACCCCGGACAGGGGAGGCATGAGCAGTTCTTC. This translates into CSVEDPGQGRHEQFF.

This chain joins TRBV18 and TRBJ2-7, with D possibly being TRBD1 (5 bases). This CDR3 spans 14 amino acids. The V gene's germline CDR1 is KGHSH and CDR2 LQKENI. Trimming removed 3 bases at V and 0 bases at J, with 9 bases between. The CDR3 DNA is TGTGCCAGCTCACCCTCCAGGGTCTCCTACGAGCAGTACTTC. Its translation: CASSPSRVSYEQYF.

This clonotype was counted ten times or more. This rearrangement joins TRBV11-3 to TRBJ1-2, with D possibly matching TRBD1 (5 bases). V was trimmed by 4 bases and J by 4 bases, leaving 13 bases between them. The CDR3 runs to 14 residues. Germline CDR1 and CDR2: SGHNT and YENEEA. This CDR3 is CASSYRGEGYGYTF. CDR3 DNA sequence: TGTGCCAGCAGCTACCGGGGGGAGGGCTATGGCTACACCTTC.

In its sample, this clonotype was seen many times. The V and J genes are TRBV11-3 and TRBJ1-4, with D possibly matching TRBD1 (5 bases). The CDR3 has 14 residues. Germline V gives CDR1 SGHNT, CDR2 YENEEA. Trimming removed 5 bases at V and 7 bases at J, with 14 bases between. CDR3 sequence: CASSDSGDSEKLFF. The CDR3 DNA follows: TGTGCCAGCAGCGATTCGGGGGACTCTGAAAAACTGTTTTTT.

The chain has TRBV5-1 and TRBJ2-4, with 7 bases that match TRBD1. The ends lost 4 bases at V and 7 bases at J; junction bases unmatched: 11. The length of the CDR3 is 15 residues. Germline V gene sequence: CDR1 SGHRS, CDR2 YFSETQ. The CDR3 DNA reads as TGCGCCAGCAGCCACTTCTCCAAACAGGGGAACATTCAGTACTTC. Protein sequence: CASSHFSKQGNIQYF.

This clonotype was counted ten times or more. This chain joins TRBV3-1 and TRBJ1-5, with D uncertain. The CDR3 is made up of 15 amino acids. Looked up from germline, CDR1 is LGHDT and CDR2 is YNNKEL (reference sequence). V was shortened by 4 bases and J by 0 bases, with 10 bases between the two germline ends. The CDR3 DNA is TGTGCCAGCAGCCTAAGCGGGAATAGCAATCAGCCCCAGCATTTT. Amino acid sequence: CASSLSGNSNQPQHF.